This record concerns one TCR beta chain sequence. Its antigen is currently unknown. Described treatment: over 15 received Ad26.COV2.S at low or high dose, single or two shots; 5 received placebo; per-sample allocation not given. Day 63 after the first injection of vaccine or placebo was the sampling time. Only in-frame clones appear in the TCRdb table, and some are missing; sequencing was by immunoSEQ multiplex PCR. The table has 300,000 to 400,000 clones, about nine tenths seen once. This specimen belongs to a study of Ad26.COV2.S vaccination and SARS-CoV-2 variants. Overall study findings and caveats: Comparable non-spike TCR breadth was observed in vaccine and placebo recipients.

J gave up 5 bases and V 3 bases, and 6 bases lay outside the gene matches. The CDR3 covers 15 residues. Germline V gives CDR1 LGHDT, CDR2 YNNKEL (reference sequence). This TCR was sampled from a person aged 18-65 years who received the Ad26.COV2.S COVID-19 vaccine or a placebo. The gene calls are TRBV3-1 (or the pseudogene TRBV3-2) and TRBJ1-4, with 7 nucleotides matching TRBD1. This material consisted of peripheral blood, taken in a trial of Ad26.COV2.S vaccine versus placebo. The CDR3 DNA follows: TGTGCCAGCAGCCAGCCCCAGGGGGGGAATGAAAAACTGTTTTTT. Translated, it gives CASSQPQGGNEKLFF.